This is a list of T cell receptor beta chains from one sample in a study of blood T cell repertoires in COVID-19. Generated by immunoSEQ multiplex PCR, the TCRdb table keeps only in-frame clones and is missing some. This sample carries about 270,000 clones, approximately 90% of them seen once, and the ten largest clones take around 2.8%. The sequenced material came from PBMCs or T cells enriched from blood (not recorded which). The receptors come from a man in his forties who had been exposed to COVID-19. Each CDR3 is given with its conserved first and last residue. Each record gives: V gene, clone size, J gene, D gene, CDR3 length, CDR3 protein, CDR3 DNA. The D gene is left open where the match is weak. A row's size may be missing; if present it is once, few, many or a size class.

>TRBV29-1|NA|TRBJ1-5|TRBD1|12
CSVGTGIQPQHF
TGCAGCGTTGGGACAGGGATCCAGCCCCAGCATTTT
>TRBV7-9|NA|TRBJ2-2|TRBD1|17
CASSFFRDRPYTGELFF
TGTGCCAGCAGCTTTTTCCGGGACAGGCCATACACCGGGGAGCTGTTTTTT
>TRBV5-4|NA|TRBJ2-5|NA|15
CASSLGGGIQETQYF
TGTGCCAGCAGCTTGGGAGGAGGTATCCAAGAGACCCAGTACTTC
>TRBV20-1|NA|TRBJ2-7|NA|12
CSASLRAYEQYF
TGCAGTGCTAGTCTCCGGGCCTACGAGCAGTACTTC
>TRBV12-5|NA|TRBJ1-1|TRBD1|15
CASGATGALNTEAFF
TGTGCTAGTGGTGCGACAGGGGCCTTGAACACTGAAGCTTTCTTT
>TRBV4-1|NA|TRBJ2-7|TRBD2|15
CASSQNLAGGHEQYF
TGCGCCAGCAGCCAAAATTTAGCGGGAGGGCACGAGCAGTACTTC
>TRBV28|NA|TRBJ2-3|TRBD1|17
CASRSLAGTGVTDTQYF
TGTGCCAGCAGGAGTTTAGCGGGGACAGGGGTCACAGATACGCAGTATTTT
>TRBV6-2/TRBV6-3|NA|TRBJ1-2|TRBD1|16
CASSYPALTGDYGYTF
TGTGCCAGCAGTTATCCCGCCCTTACAGGGGACTATGGCTACACCTTC
>TRBV30|NA|TRBJ2-1|TRBD2|14
CAWSVGSGSNEQFF
TGTGCCTGGAGTGTGGGTAGCGGGAGCAATGAGCAGTTCTTC
>TRBV11-3|NA|TRBJ1-1|NA|14
CASSSTARNTEAFF
TGTGCCAGCAGCTCAACAGCCAGGAACACTGAAGCTTTCTTT
>TRBV9|NA|TRBJ2-5|NA|14
CASSAGHSQETQYF
TGTGCCAGCAGCGCGGGACATTCTCAAGAGACCCAGTACTTC
>TRBV7-9|NA|TRBJ2-1|NA|14
CASSLSQGYNEQFF
TGTGCCAGCAGCTTATCACAGGGCTACAATGAGCAGTTCTTC
>TRBV9|NA|TRBJ2-5|TRBD2|15
CASSVTSGRVETQYF
TGTGCCAGCAGCGTCACTAGCGGGAGGGTTGAGACCCAGTACTTC
>TRBV5-1|NA|TRBJ2-7|TRBD2|14
CASSWSGSVSEQYF
TGCGCCAGCAGCTGGAGCGGGAGCGTGAGCGAGCAGTACTTC
>TRBV25-1|NA|TRBJ2-2|NA|17
CASSKSRAATNTGELFF
TGTGCCAGCAGTAAATCAAGAGCGGCGACGAACACCGGGGAGCTGTTTTTT
>TRBV11-2|NA|TRBJ2-1|NA|14
CASSKLTGHNEQFF
TGTGCCAGCAGTAAACTGACAGGACACAATGAGCAGTTCTTC
>TRBV29-1|NA|TRBJ2-7|TRBD2|13
CSATLGGSREQYF
TGCAGCGCCACCCTAGGCGGGAGCCGCGAGCAGTACTTC
>TRBV6-1|NA|TRBJ1-1|NA|12
CASSEQNTEAFF
TGTGCCAGCAGTGAACAGAACACTGAAGCTTTCTTT
>TRBV9|NA|TRBJ2-1|TRBD2|16
CASSPRGLANTNEQFF
TGTGCCAGCAGCCCGCGTGGACTAGCGAATACCAATGAGCAGTTCTTC
>TRBV3-1/TRBV3-2|NA|TRBJ1-1|NA|15
CASSHVPEGFTEAFF
TGTGCCAGCAGCCATGTCCCCGAGGGATTCACTGAAGCTTTCTTT
>TRBV28|NA|TRBJ2-2|NA|15
CASSSPAGASGELFF
TGTGCCAGCAGTTCCCCGGCGGGGGCGAGCGGGGAGCTGTTTTTT
>TRBV30|NA|TRBJ2-3|TRBD2|15
CAWSPLLAGWDTQYF
TGTGCCTGGAGTCCTCTACTAGCGGGGTGGGATACGCAGTATTTT
>TRBV19|once|TRBJ1-5|NA|14
CATLGGVSNQPQHF
TGTGCCACTTTGGGGGGGGTAAGCAATCAGCCCCAGCATTTT
>TRBV28|NA|TRBJ1-2|TRBD1|15
CASSLGTGGVRGYTF
TGTGCCAGCAGTCTCGGGACAGGGGGTGTAAGGGGCTACACCTTC
>TRBV5-4|NA|TRBJ2-1|TRBD2|13
CASSFGGSNEQFF
TGTGCCAGCAGCTTCGGCGGGAGCAATGAGCAGTTCTTC
>TRBV10-3|NA|TRBJ2-2|NA|13
CAAMTGNTGELFF
TGTGCCGCTATGACGGGTAACACCGGGGAGCTGTTTTTT
>TRBV9|NA|TRBJ2-1|TRBD2|15
CASSLGTSGAGEQFF
TGTGCCAGCAGCCTTGGGACTAGCGGGGCGGGGGAGCAGTTCTTC
>TRBV5-1|NA|TRBJ2-2|NA|14
CASSLETPGGELFF
TGCGCCAGCAGCTTGGAAACGCCGGGCGGGGAGCTGTTTTTT
>TRBV9|NA|TRBJ2-1|TRBD2|17
CASSPGLAGGSYNEQFF
TGTGCCAGCAGCCCCGGACTAGCGGGAGGGTCCTACAATGAGCAGTTCTTC
>TRBV6-1|once|TRBJ1-1|TRBD1|14
CASSEATGSSEAFF
TGTGCCAGCAGTGAGGCGACAGGGTCATCTGAAGCTTTCTTT